This T cell receptor beta chain was recovered during a study of cytomegalovirus exposure and HLA in healthy donors. General observations from the study: Among donors in an Asian-associated ancestry cluster, a later analysis reportedly found fewer N-insertions than the approximately 700-donor mean.

A word on this clone: Antigen specificity is unknown.

The CDR3 covers 16 residues. The germline gives CDR1 SGHNT, CDR2 YYREEE (reference sequence). With 2 bases clipped from V and 1 base from J, the junction kept 5 bases outside the gene matches. PCR used 60 Vbeta primers and 13 Jbeta primers. The assay was immunoSEQ multiplex PCR, and TCRdb's table has in-frame clones only and misses some. Of under 250,000 clones listed, roughly 87% were seen once; the top ten hold 4.5% to 7%. The receptor comes from a man aged 35-49 years in good health and CMV-seropositive. Source material: PBMCs. V usage is TRBV5-4 and J usage is TRBJ2-2, with TRBD1 identical over 7 bases. The chain's CDR3 is CASSFPTGRNTGELFF. The CDR3 DNA follows: TGTGCCAGCAGCTTTCCGACAGGGAGGAACACCGGGGAGCTGTTTTTT.